This entry lists 5 T cell receptor beta chains sequenced from one sample in a study of T cell responses to AZD1222 COVID-19 vaccine. TCRdb's table, derived via immunoSEQ multiplex PCR, lists solely in-frame clones and lacks some. Of over 95,000 clones listed, 85% to 90% are singletons. Source: peripheral blood, taken on day 0 of AZD1222 vaccination. Receptors originate from an adult in good health.

V gene TRBV23-1 combines with J gene TRBJ1-2; D might be TRBD1 (6 bases). TRBV23-1 is designated an ORF whose function remains uncertain. Between the trimmed V and J ends, which lost 2 bases and 1 base, there was a span of 8 bases. The CDR3 length is 14 residues. For the CDR3, the DNA is TGCGCCAGCAGTCAACTACAGGGTAACTATGGCTACACCTTC. Translated, it gives CASSQLQGNYGYTF.

This chain joins TRBV4-1 and TRBJ1-2; D is ambiguous. V was trimmed by 1 base and J by 4 bases, leaving 13 bases between them. Germline CDR1 and CDR2: MGHRA and YSYEKL. The CDR3 totals 15 residues. The CDR3 DNA sequence: TGCGCCAGCAGCCAAGCGACCTCCCGGGGCTATGGCTACACCTTC. Amino acids: CASSQATSRGYGYTF.

This chain links TRBV23-1 with TRBJ1-3; perhaps TRBD1 as D (6 bases). TRBV23-1 is marked as an open reading frame, function uncertain. V was shortened by 0 bases and J by 0 bases, with 15 bases between the two germline ends. The CDR3 extends over 18 amino acids. CDR3 in DNA: TGCGCCAGCAGTCAATCGGTAACGGGGGCCGACTCTGGAAACACCATATATTTT. Its protein product is CASSQSVTGADSGNTIYF.

J is TRBJ2-1 and V is TRBV3-1 (or the pseudogene TRBV3-2); TRBD2 might be the D (5 bases). V was clipped by 4 bases and J by 7 bases, with 14 bases between them. The V gene's germline CDR1 is LGHDT and CDR2 YNNKEL (reference sequence). This CDR3 spans 14 amino acids. CDR3 in amino acids: CASSRVGVGNEQFF. The CDR3 coding sequence is TGTGCCAGCAGCCGGGTCGGGGTTGGAAATGAGCAGTTCTTC.

This clone was seen more than once but under ten times. V is TRBV9 and J is TRBJ1-4; D may be TRBD1 (5 bases). The CDR3 contains 15 residues. Trimming removed 0 bases at V and 8 bases at J, with 14 bases between. Per the germline V gene, CDR1 is SGDLS and CDR2 is YYNGEE. The CDR3 spells CASSVEGRVEEKLFF. The DNA of the CDR3 is TGTGCCAGCAGCGTAGAGGGCAGGGTCGAAGAAAAACTGTTTTTT.